Listed below are T cell receptor beta chains from one sample, sequenced in a study of cytomegalovirus exposure and HLA in healthy donors. Profiled with immunoSEQ multiplex PCR; TCRdb holds only in-frame clones, not every one. The sample holds 190,000 or so clones, 75% to 85% seen once. Input material: PBMCs. Receptors were obtained from a boy aged 10-17 years in good health and CMV-seronegative. Each CDR3 is given with its conserved first and last residue. D genes are given only for firm matches. Part of the rows lack a size; the others show once, few, many or a class for expanded clones.

TRBJ2-7 | TRBD1 | TRBV5-4 | 16 | - | TGTGCCAGCAGCTTGGCGCCCGGGACAGCCTTCTACGAGCAGTACTTC | CASSLAPGTAFYEQYF
TRBJ2-7 | - | TRBV6-5 | 16 | - | TGTGCCAGCAGTTACTCGAGCAGTCCGGAGATCCGGGAGCAGTACTTC | CASSYSSSPEIREQYF
TRBJ1-1 | - | TRBV6-5 | 14 | few | TGTGCCAGCAGGTTTCGACAGGAGAACACTGAAGCTTTCTTT | CASRFRQENTEAFF
TRBJ2-7 | TRBD2 | TRBV10-1 | 17 | - | TGCGCCAGCAGGCCTACTCTCAGGCGGGAGGGCCTCCACGAGCAGTACTTC | CASRPTLRREGLHEQYF
TRBJ1-6 | TRBD1 | TRBV11-3 | 15 | - | TGTGCCAGCAGCTTAGTCGGGACAGCCAATTCACCCCTCCACTTT | CASSLVGTANSPLHF
TRBJ1-3 | - | TRBV12-2 | 16 | - | TGTGCAAGTCGCTTAGAGACGACAGGGCTTGGAAACACCATATATTTT | CASRLETTGLGNTIYF
TRBJ2-5 | TRBD1 | TRBV6-1 | 17 | - | TGTGCCAGCAGTGAAGCGCAGGGGACAGGGGTCCGAGAGACCCAGTACTTC | CASSEAQGTGVRETQYF
TRBJ1-2 | TRBD1 | TRBV15 | 13 | - | TGTGCCACCAGCAGGACAGGGAACTATGGCTACACCTTC | CATSRTGNYGYTF
TRBJ1-6 | TRBD1 | TRBV7-9 | 15 | - | TGTGCCAGCAGCTTAGGGCGGACAGGGGATTCACCCCTCCACTTT | CASSLGRTGDSPLHF
TRBJ2-7 | TRBD1 | TRBV19 | 15 | - | TGTGCCAGTAGTATAACGGGACAGGGCTCCTACGAGCAGTACTTC | CASSITGQGSYEQYF
TRBJ1-2 | TRBD1 | TRBV30 | 15 | - | TGTGCCTGGAGTGCGGACCAGGGGGTAAACTATGGCTACACCTTC | CAWSADQGVNYGYTF
TRBJ1-1 | - | TRBV5-1 | 15 | - | TGCGCCAGCAGCTTGGAGACGGGGAAGGGTACTGAAGCTTTCTTT | CASSLETGKGTEAFF
TRBJ2-7 | TRBD1 | TRBV14 | 16 | - | TGTGCCAGCAGCCTGCTTCCCGGACAGGGAACGCGGGAGCAGTACTTC | CASSLLPGQGTREQYF
TRBJ1-4 | TRBD1 | TRBV9 | 16 | - | TGTGCCAGCAGCGTCACCGGGACAGGGGTAAACGAAAAACTGTTTTTT | CASSVTGTGVNEKLFF
TRBJ1-2 | - | TRBV7-9 | 13 | - | TGTTCCAGCAGCTTAGAAGCGGCGGGGGGCCGCTCCTTC | CSSSLEAAGGRSF
TRBJ2-3 | - | TRBV6-6 | 14 | - | TGTGCCAGCAGTAGTCGGTTTAGCACAGATACGCAGTATTTT | CASSSRFSTDTQYF
TRBJ2-2 | - | TRBV2 | 14 | once | TGTGCCAGCAGTGATACCCCGGGGGTCGGGGAGCTGTTTTTT | CASSDTPGVGELFF